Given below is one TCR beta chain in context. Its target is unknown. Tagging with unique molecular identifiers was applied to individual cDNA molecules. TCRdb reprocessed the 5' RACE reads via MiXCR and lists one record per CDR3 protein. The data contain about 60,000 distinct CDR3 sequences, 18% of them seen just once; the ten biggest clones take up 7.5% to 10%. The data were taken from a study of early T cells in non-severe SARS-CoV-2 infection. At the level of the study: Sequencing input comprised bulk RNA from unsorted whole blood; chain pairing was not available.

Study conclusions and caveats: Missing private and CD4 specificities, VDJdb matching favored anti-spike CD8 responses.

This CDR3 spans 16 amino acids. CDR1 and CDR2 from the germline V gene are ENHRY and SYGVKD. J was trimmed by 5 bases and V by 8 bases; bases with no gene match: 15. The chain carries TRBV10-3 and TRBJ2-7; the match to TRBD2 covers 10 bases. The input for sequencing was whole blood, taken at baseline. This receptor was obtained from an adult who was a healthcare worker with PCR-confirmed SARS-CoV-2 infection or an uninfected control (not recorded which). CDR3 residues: CAISRLGPSGRDEQYF. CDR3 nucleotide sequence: TGTGCCATCTCGCGCCTCGGGCCCAGCGGGAGGGACGAGCAGTACTTC.